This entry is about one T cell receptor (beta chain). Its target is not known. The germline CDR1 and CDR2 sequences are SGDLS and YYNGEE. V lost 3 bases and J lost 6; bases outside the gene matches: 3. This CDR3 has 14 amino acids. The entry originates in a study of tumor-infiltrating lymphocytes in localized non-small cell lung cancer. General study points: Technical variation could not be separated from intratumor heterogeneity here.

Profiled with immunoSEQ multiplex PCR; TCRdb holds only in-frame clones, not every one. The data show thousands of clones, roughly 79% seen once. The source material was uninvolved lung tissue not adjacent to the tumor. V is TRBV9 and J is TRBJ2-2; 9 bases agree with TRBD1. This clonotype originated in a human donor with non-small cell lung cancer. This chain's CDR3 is CASSEDRGPGELFF. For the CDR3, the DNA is TGTGCCAGCAGCGAGGACAGGGGACCCGGGGAGCTGTTTTTT.